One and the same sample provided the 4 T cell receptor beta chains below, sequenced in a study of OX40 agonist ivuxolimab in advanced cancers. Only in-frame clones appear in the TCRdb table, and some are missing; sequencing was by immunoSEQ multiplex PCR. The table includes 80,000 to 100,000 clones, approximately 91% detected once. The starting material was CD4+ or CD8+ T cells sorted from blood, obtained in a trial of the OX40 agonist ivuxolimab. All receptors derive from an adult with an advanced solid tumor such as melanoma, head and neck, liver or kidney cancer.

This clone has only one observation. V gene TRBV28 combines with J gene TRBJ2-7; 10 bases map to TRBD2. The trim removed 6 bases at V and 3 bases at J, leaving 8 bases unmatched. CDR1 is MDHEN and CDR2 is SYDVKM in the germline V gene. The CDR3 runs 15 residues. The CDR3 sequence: CASSSPSGSFYEQYF. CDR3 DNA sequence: TGTGCCAGCAGCTCTCCTAGCGGGAGTTTCTACGAGCAGTACTTC.

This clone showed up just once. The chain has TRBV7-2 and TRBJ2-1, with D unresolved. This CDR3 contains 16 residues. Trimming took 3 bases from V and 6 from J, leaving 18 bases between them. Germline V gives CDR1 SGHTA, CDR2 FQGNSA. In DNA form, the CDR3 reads TGTGCCAGCAGCTTTTCTATTCAGGCTCCTGGCAATGAGCAGTTCTTC. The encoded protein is CASSFSIQAPGNEQFF.

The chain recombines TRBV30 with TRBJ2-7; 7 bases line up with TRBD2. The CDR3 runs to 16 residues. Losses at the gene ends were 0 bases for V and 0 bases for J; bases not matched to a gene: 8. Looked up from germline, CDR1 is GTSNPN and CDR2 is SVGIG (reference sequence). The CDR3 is CAWSVARGSVSYEQYF. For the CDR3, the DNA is TGTGCCTGGAGTGTAGCCCGCGGGAGTGTCTCCTACGAGCAGTACTTC.

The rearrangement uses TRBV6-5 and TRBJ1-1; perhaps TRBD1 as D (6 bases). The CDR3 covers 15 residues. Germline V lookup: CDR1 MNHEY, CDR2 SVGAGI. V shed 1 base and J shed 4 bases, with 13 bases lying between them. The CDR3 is CASSYFLQGTTEAFF. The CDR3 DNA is TGTGCCAGCAGTTACTTCTTACAGGGTACCACTGAAGCTTTCTTT.